The 32 T cell receptor beta chains reported below all come from one sample, sequenced in a study of early T cells in non-severe SARS-CoV-2 infection. TCRdb redid the calling of the 5' RACE reads with MiXCR, one entry per CDR3 protein. Among tens of thousands of distinct CDR3 sequences listed, about 7.1% were seen once. Sequencing used whole blood, obtained at baseline. The source of these receptors is an adult who was a healthcare worker with PCR-confirmed SARS-CoV-2 infection or an uninfected control (not recorded which).

This clonotype has at least ten counts. V usage is TRBV10-1 and J usage is TRBJ1-4, with unresolved D. Trimming cost V 6 bases and J 5 bases, with 16 bases left between them. Germline lookup yields CDR1 WNHNN and CDR2 SYGVQD (reference sequence). The CDR3 runs to 15 residues. CDR3 protein: CASRSPWGFNEKLFF. The CDR3, as DNA: TGCGCCAGCAGATCACCCTGGGGATTCAATGAAAAACTGTTTTTT.

In this sample, this clonotype turned up a few times. The chain employs TRBV12-3 or TRBV12-4 and TRBJ2-3; TRBD2 agrees at 8 bases. Trimming took 6 bases from V and 5 from J; bases not matched to a gene: 13. The CDR3 consists of 16 residues. CDR3 residues: CASSSPGGAGRDTQYF. CDR3 nucleotide sequence: TGTGCCAGCAGCTCCCCCGGGGGGGCGGGTAGAGATACGCAGTATTTT.

This clonotype was detected many times. J is TRBJ1-6 and V is TRBV6-5; no reliable D call. The germline gives CDR1 MNHEY, CDR2 SVGAGI. The V gene lost 5 bases and the J gene lost 10 bases, with 9 bases spanning the gap. The CDR3 consists of 12 residues. CDR3 loop: CASSRGESPLHF. The CDR3 DNA sequence: TGTGCCAGCAGTCGGGGAGAGTCACCCCTCCACTTT.

This clonotype turned up a few times. V usage is TRBV3-1 and J usage is TRBJ1-2, with D uncertain. The germline V gene encodes CDR1 LGHDT and CDR2 YNNKEL (reference sequence). CDR3 size: 15 residues. Trimming stripped 4 bases from V and 5 bases from J, with 17 bases between. The CDR3 DNA follows: TGTGCCAGCAGCCTCCTCATGGCTCCCCCGTATGGCTACACCTTC. This codes for CASSLLMAPPYGYTF.

This clonotype was detected only a few times. The chain links TRBV4-2 to TRBJ2-7; unclear D gene. CDR1 and CDR2 (germline): LGHNA, YNFKEQ. This CDR3 contains 13 residues. The V end was cut by 2 bases, the J end by 4 bases, with 9 bases between. CDR3 protein: CASSQTRGYEQYF. CDR3 coding DNA: TGTGCCAGCAGCCAAACGCGTGGGTACGAGCAGTACTTC.

This clonotype was counted ten times or more. CDR3 bases: TGTGCTAGTGGGCCTGACAGAGCCGAGGGCGATGGCTACACCTTC. Translating gives CASGPDRAEGDGYTF. V usage is TRBV12-5 and J usage is TRBJ1-2; a weak D match, TRBD1 (5 bases). Trimming stripped 6 bases from V and 6 bases from J, with 20 bases between. CDR3 length: 15 amino acids. Germline V gene sequence: CDR1 LGHNT, CDR2 FRNRAP.

The sample holds a few counts of this clonotype. The chain has TRBV29-1 and TRBJ2-3; 10 bases are a match to TRBD2. Trimming cost V 4 bases and J 5 bases; bases outside gene matches: 12. Looked up from germline, CDR1 is SQVTM and CDR2 is ANQGSEA. The CDR3 spans 16 residues. This chain's CDR3 is CSVGPPLAGVVDTQYF. DNA for the CDR3: TGCAGCGTTGGCCCTCCTCTAGCGGGGGTTGTAGATACGCAGTATTTT.

This clonotype was seen at least ten times. This chain uses TRBV5-1 with TRBJ2-5; perhaps TRBD2 as D (5 bases). This CDR3 has 14 residues. V was clipped by 3 bases and J by 9 bases, with 18 bases between them. In germline, CDR1 is SGHRS, CDR2 YFSETQ. The DNA for the CDR3 is TGCGCCAGCAGCTCCCGGACCACCGACGGGGCCCAGTACTTC. Translation: CASSSRTTDGAQYF.

This clonotype was counted between two and nine times. V and J are TRBV2 and TRBJ1-1, with 8 bases identical to TRBD1. Germline values: CDR1 SNHLY, CDR2 FYNNEI. With 2 bases clipped from V and 5 bases from J, the junction kept 7 bases outside the gene matches. CDR3 size: 15 residues. The CDR3 coding sequence is TGTGCCAGCAGTGAATCCGGACAGGGCAGGACTGAAGCTTTCTTT. It translates to CASSESGQGRTEAFF. Full variable domain (missing parts from reference TRBV2 and TRBJ1-1): EPEVTQTPSHQVTQMGQEVILRCVPISNHLYFYWYRQILGQKVEFLVSFYNNEISEKSEIFDDQFSVERPDGSNFTLKIRSTKLEDSAMYFCASSESGQGRTEAFFGQGTRLTVV.

This clonotype has at least ten counts. V is TRBV18 and J is TRBJ1-5; tentatively, D is TRBD1 (5 bases). Per the germline V gene, CDR1 is KGHSH and CDR2 is LQKENI. Trimming pared 4 bases from V and 4 bases from J, leaving 17 bases between. The CDR3 length is 16 residues. The CDR3 DNA is TGTGCCAGCTCACAAATAGTGGGGGTTAGGAATCAGCCCCAGCATTTT. Translation: CASSQIVGVRNQPQHF.

This clonotype was counted at least ten times. The V and J genes are TRBV11-1 and TRBJ1-1; possibly TRBD1 for D (5 bases). CDR3 length: 12 amino acids. The V end was cut by 5 bases, the J end by 4 bases, with 8 bases between. The germline V gene has CDR1 SGHAT and CDR2 FQDESV (reference sequence). The CDR3 reads CASSPGATEAFF. In nucleotides, the CDR3 is TGTGCCAGCAGCCCCGGGGCCACTGAAGCTTTCTTT.

V gene TRBV6-5 combines with J gene TRBJ2-1; perhaps TRBD1 as D (5 bases). Germline CDR1 is MNHEY and CDR2 is SVGAGI. The length of the CDR3 is 15 residues. The V gene lost 0 bases and the J gene lost 1 base, with 7 bases spanning the gap. CDR3 nucleotides: TGTGCCAGCAGTTACTCGACAGATTCCTACAATGAGCAGTTCTTC. Translated: CASSYSTDSYNEQFF.

The table lists this clonotype with many counts. This chain joins TRBV27 and TRBJ2-7; unclear D gene. Trimming cost V 6 bases and J 3 bases, with 9 bases left between them. CDR1 and CDR2 (germline): MNHEY, SMNVEV (reference sequence). The CDR3 has 12 residues. The CDR3 DNA follows: TGTGCCAGCAGATCGGGTAGCTACGAGCAGTACTTC. Translated: CASRSGSYEQYF.

This clonotype occurred many times. The chain recombines TRBV12-3 or TRBV12-4 with TRBJ2-3; 7 positions agree with TRBD2. This CDR3 comprises 15 residues. V shed 5 bases and J 0 bases; nucleotides not matched to a gene: 5. The DNA of the CDR3 is TGTGCCAGCAGTCCCCCTAGCGGTAGCACAGATACGCAGTATTTT. This encodes CASSPPSGSTDTQYF.

This clonotype was seen repeatedly, ten times or more. The chain couples TRBV7-2 to TRBJ2-7; 8 nucleotides align to TRBD2. V trimming: 4 bases; J trimming: 3 bases; junction bases outside the gene matches: 5. Germline CDR1 is SGHTA and CDR2 is FQGNSA. The CDR3 is 14 residues long. The CDR3 here is CASSSLAGLYEQYF. Written as DNA, the CDR3 is TGTGCCAGCAGCTCCCTAGCGGGTCTCTACGAGCAGTACTTC.

This clonotype was counted many times. The rearrangement uses TRBV6-5 and TRBJ1-4; TRBD1 agrees at 9 bases. The J segment lost 5 bases and the V segment lost 2 bases, leaving 9 bases of the junction unmatched. The CDR3 sequence is 17 residues long. CDR1 MNHEY and CDR2 SVGAGI come from the germline V gene. DNA for the CDR3: TGTGCCAGCAGTTACCGTCCAGACAGGGGGGAAAATGAAAAACTGTTTTTT. Translation: CASSYRPDRGENEKLFF.

This rearrangement joins TRBV6-5 to TRBJ1-2; TRBD1 aligns across 8 bases. The J segment lost 5 bases and the V segment lost 6 bases, leaving 5 bases of the junction unmatched. Germline lookup yields CDR1 MNHEY and CDR2 SVGAGI. CDR3 length: 13 amino acids. The CDR3 DNA is TGTGCCAGCAGCACGGACAGGGAGTATGGCTACACCTTC. It translates to CASSTDREYGYTF.

The V call is TRBV7-8, the J call TRBJ2-1; 12 nucleotides line up with TRBD2. The CDR3 is made up of 15 amino acids. Looked up from germline, CDR1 is SGHVS and CDR2 is FQNEAQ. V shed 5 bases, J shed 9 bases, and the junction held 8 bases outside the gene matches. The CDR3 nucleotides are TGTGCCAGCAGCCCGCCCACTAGCGGGGGGACTGAGCAGTTCTTC. Translation gives CASSPPTSGGTEQFF. The full variable domain, with the rest looked up from reference TRBV7-8 and TRBJ2-1, is GAGVSQSPRYKVAKRGQDVALRCDPISGHVSLFWYQQALGQGPEFLTYFQNEAQLDKSGLPSDRFFAERPEGSVSTLKIQRTQQEDSAVYLCASSPPTSGGTEQFFGPGTRLTVL.

This rearrangement joins TRBV10-1 to TRBJ1-1; D unclear. The CDR3 totals 14 residues. Germline CDR1 reads WNHNN; CDR2 reads SYGVQD (reference sequence). The germline V and J ends were trimmed by 3 bases and 11 bases, with 19 bases remaining between them. CDR3 bases: TGCGCCAGCAGTGACGCCTCAGGACCAGGAGGTGCTTTCTTT. It encodes CASSDASGPGGAFF.

A single count supports this clonotype. This sequence may be a read error, since a much larger clone differs from it by one base. This rearrangement joins TRBV12-3 or TRBV12-4 to TRBJ2-5, with 7 bases identical to TRBD1. The V segment lost 11 bases and the J segment 5 bases; nucleotides outside the gene matches: 14. The CDR3 loop spans 14 amino acids. CDR3 amino acids: CAGTSTGFRETQYF. CDR3 nucleotides: TGTGCCGGCACCTCGACAGGGTTTCGTGAGACCCAGTACTTC.

This clonotype appeared many times. The chain combines TRBV19 with TRBJ2-1; D unclear. The CDR3 covers 14 residues. CDR1 LNHDA and CDR2 SQIVND come from the germline V gene (reference sequence). Trimming removed 9 bases at V and 8 bases at J, with 20 bases between. The CDR3 here is CASSRVHHGDEQFF. The CDR3 DNA follows: TGTGCCAGCTCTAGGGTCCACCACGGCGATGAGCAGTTCTTC.

This clonotype has ten or more counts. This rearrangement joins TRBV29-1 to TRBJ2-7; D ambiguous. The CDR3 is 16 amino acids. From germline, CDR1 is SQVTM and CDR2 ANQGSEA. Trimming cost V 0 bases and J 5 bases, with 20 bases left between them. The CDR3 sequence is CSVEDQGPSKSDEQYF. The CDR3 DNA follows: TGCAGCGTTGAAGATCAAGGACCGTCTAAGTCCGACGAGCAGTACTTC.

This clonotype was observed many times. J is TRBJ2-7 and V is TRBV29-1; 8 bases are shared with TRBD1. Germline-derived CDR1 and CDR2 are SQVTM and ANQGSEA. The CDR3 runs 14 residues. Trimming cost V 4 bases and J 2 bases; bases outside gene matches: 7. Written as DNA, the CDR3 is TGCAGCGTTGGATTGGACAGGGACCCCTACGAGCAGTACTTC. Its translation: CSVGLDRDPYEQYF.

CDR3 residues: CASSSYDREQFF. The CDR3 bases are TGTGCCAGCAGTTCGTACGACAGAGAGCAGTTCTTC. The chain joins TRBV28 to TRBJ2-1; D may be TRBD1 (5 bases). Trimming removed 4 bases from V and 10 bases from J, with 11 bases in between. CDR1 and CDR2 from the germline V gene are MDHEN and SYDVKM. This CDR3 has 12 amino acids.

This clonotype came up many times. The V and J genes are TRBV6-5 and TRBJ2-5; unclear D gene. The V end lost 2 bases, the J end lost 5 bases, and 9 bases lay between the germline ends. Germline V gene sequence: CDR1 MNHEY, CDR2 SVGAGI. The CDR3 spans 13 residues. The DNA of the CDR3 is TGTGCCAGCAGTTACGGGTCGGCGGAGACCCAGTACTTC. It is translated as CASSYGSAETQYF.

Many counts were recorded for this clonotype. The chain combines TRBV25-1 with TRBJ2-5, with D tentatively TRBD2 (5 bases). The CDR3 spans 11 residues. Looked up from germline, CDR1 is MGHDK and CDR2 is SYGVNS. V was cut by 4 bases and J by 9 bases, with 9 bases left in between. CDR3 in amino acids: CASSGLRAQYF. DNA of the CDR3: TGTGCCAGCAGTGGACTAAGGGCCCAGTACTTC.

In its sample, this clonotype was seen a few times. This rearrangement joins TRBV7-9 to TRBJ1-2; the match to TRBD1 covers 11 bases. J was trimmed by 6 bases and V by 4 bases; bases with no gene match: 13. This CDR3 is 17 amino acids long. Germline CDR1 SEHNR, CDR2 FQNEAQ (reference sequence). The CDR3 loop is CASSSGAGQGGYDGYTF. In DNA, the CDR3 is TGTGCCAGCAGCTCCGGCGCGGGACAGGGGGGATATGATGGCTACACCTTC.

This clonotype was picked up many times. The rearrangement uses TRBV29-1 and TRBJ2-4, with TRBD1 identical over 7 bases. Germline lookup yields CDR1 SQVTM and CDR2 ANQGSEA. This CDR3 is 16 amino acids long. The CDR3 loop reads CRAGTEKHLAKNIQYF. CDR3 nucleotides: TGCAGGGCCGGGACAGAGAAACATCTAGCCAAAAACATTCAGTACTTC. The variable domain in full, with the rest retrieved from reference TRBV29-1 and TRBJ2-4, is SAVISQKPSRDICQRGTSLTIQCQVDSQVTMMFWYRQQPGQSLTLIATANQGSEATYESGFVIDKFPISRPNLTFSTLTVSNMSPEDSSIYLCRAGTEKHLAKNIQYFGAGTRLSVL.

This clonotype was seen more than once but under ten times. For the CDR3, the DNA is TGTGCCAGCAGCCCCACCGGGGGGGCGACAGATACGCAGTATTTT. The encoded protein is CASSPTGGATDTQYF. The rearrangement links TRBV12-3 or TRBV12-4 to TRBJ2-3, with 8 bases lining up with TRBD2. The CDR3 has 15 residues. Unmatched junction bases numbered 8, after V lost 6 bases and J lost 3 bases.

The sample holds many counts of this clonotype. V and J are TRBV20-1 and TRBJ2-3; 12 nucleotides line up with TRBD2. The CDR3 is 15 amino acids. With 4 bases clipped from V and 2 bases from J, the junction kept 4 bases outside the gene matches. Germline values: CDR1 DFQATT, CDR2 SNEGSKA (reference sequence). The DNA for the CDR3 is TGCAGTGCTAATCTAGCGGGGGGGTTCACAGATACGCAGTATTTT. Residues: CSANLAGGFTDTQYF.

V is TRBV28 and J is TRBJ2-5; 15 bases align to TRBD2. Losses at the gene ends were 3 bases for V and 0 bases for J; bases not matched to a gene: 2. This CDR3 spans 17 amino acids. Germline values: CDR1 MDHEN, CDR2 SYDVKM. The CDR3 DNA reads TGTGCCAGCAGTTTGGGGACTAGCGGGGGGCACCAAGAGACCCAGTACTTC. Translation: CASSLGTSGGHQETQYF.

This clonotype was detected many times. DNA for the CDR3: TGCGCCAGCAGTGAGTCGTTACGGGGCAGACAAGAGACCCAGTACTTC. Translation gives CASSESLRGRQETQYF. This sequence joins TRBV10-2 and TRBJ2-5; either TRBD1 or TRBD2 may fit D (5 bases each). Germline lookup yields CDR1 WSHSY and CDR2 SAAADI. The CDR3 has 16 amino acids. V was trimmed by 0 bases and J by 2 bases, leaving 13 bases between them.